This entry lists 21 T cell receptor beta chains sequenced from one sample in a study of CD8 T cells in ankylosing spondylitis. General study findings and limits: Typical of ankylosing spondylitis blood, it appeared, was a TCR beta motif of under 10 highly homologous variants.

Their antigens remain unidentified. From the 5' RACE reads, TCRdb called clonotypes with MiXCR, one entry per CDR3 protein. The profile covers 450,000 to 550,000 distinct CDR3 sequences, with roughly 5% appearing a single time and around 3.5% taken by the ten largest. The specimen sequenced was blood, either unsorted or a sorted T cell fraction (not recorded which). These receptors all stem from a male donor with ankylosing spondylitis.

This rearrangement joins TRBV9 to TRBJ2-2; no reliable D call. Germline V gene sequence: CDR1 SGDLS, CDR2 YYNGEE. This CDR3 is built from 14 residues. V was clipped by 7 bases and J by 0 bases, with 10 bases between them. Here the CDR3 DNA reads TGTGCCAGCGCGAAAGCCCCGAACACCGGGGAGCTGTTTTTT. Translated: CASAKAPNTGELFF. Together with reference TRBV9 and TRBJ2-2, the CDR3 gives the full variable domain: DSGVTQTPKHLITATGQRVTLRCSPRSGDLSVYWYQQSLDQGLQFLIQYYNGEERAKGNILERFSAQQFPDLHSELNLSSLELGDSALYFCASAKAPNTGELFFGEGSRLTVL.

This clonotype was seen repeatedly, ten times or more. The chain carries TRBV28 and TRBJ2-5; 8 bases are shared with TRBD1. The V and J ends lost 2 bases and 5 bases, in that order; junction bases with no gene match: 7. From germline, CDR1 is MDHEN and CDR2 SYDVKM. This CDR3 comprises 15 residues. Written as DNA, the CDR3 is TGTGCCAGCAGTTTAAGGGCAGGGGGCGAGGAGACCCAGTACTTC. Translated, it gives CASSLRAGGEETQYF.

This clonotype was found many times. The chain is built from TRBV5-1 and TRBJ1-1, with D perhaps TRBD1 (5 bases). V lost 0 bases to trimming and J lost 6 bases, with 9 bases between them. Germline V gives CDR1 SGHRS, CDR2 YFSETQ. This CDR3 has 13 amino acids. This chain's CDR3 is CASSLVGTAEAFF. The CDR3 nucleotides read TGCGCCAGCAGCTTGGTAGGGACCGCTGAAGCTTTCTTT.

This clonotype was recorded a few times. The V gene is TRBV30, the J gene TRBJ2-7; D may be TRBD1 or TRBD2 (5 bases each). The CDR3 has 13 amino acids. Germline CDR1 is GTSNPN and CDR2 is SVGIG (reference sequence). The V end was cut by 3 bases, the J end by 5 bases, with 14 bases between. CDR3 sequence: CAWSVDRADEQYF. Here the CDR3 DNA reads TGTGCCTGGAGCGTAGACAGAGCGGACGAGCAGTACTTC.

There are many counts of this clonotype. The chain uses TRBV4-3 and TRBJ2-2, with a possible D match to TRBD2 (7 bases). V dropped 4 bases and J dropped 6 bases, with 15 bases sitting between them. The CDR3 covers 15 residues. CDR1 and CDR2 (germline): LGHNA, YSLEER. The CDR3 here is CASSLRGGAAGELFF. The CDR3 coding sequence is TGCGCCAGCAGCCTAAGAGGGGGGGCCGCCGGGGAGCTGTTTTTT.

V is TRBV12-1 and J is TRBJ1-1; the table's D call TRBD1 went unverified against the DNA. TRBV12-1 is termed a pseudogene. The length of the CDR3 is 13 residues. CDR3 in DNA: TGTGCCAGCAGCCCAGGACAGGCACTGAAAGCTTTCTTT. It codes for CASSPGQALKAFF.

The sample holds many counts of this clonotype. The rearrangement joins TRBV7-3 to TRBJ2-1; 9 bases line up with TRBD2. Germline loops: CDR1 SGHTA, CDR2 FQGTGA. The CDR3 has 14 amino acids. V gave up 2 bases and J gave up 6 bases; unmatched junction bases: 2. The CDR3 DNA reads TGTGCCAGCAGCTTAGCGGGGGGGCTCAATGAGCAGTTCTTC. It codes for CASSLAGGLNEQFF.

This clonotype was observed many times. DNA for the CDR3: TGTGCCAGCAGCCTTAGAAGGATCCGCGGGGAGCTGTTTTTT. Protein product: CASSLRRIRGELFF. This rearrangement joins TRBV7-2 to TRBJ2-2; D not certain. Per germline, CDR1 SGHTA and CDR2 FQGNSA. V was shortened by 5 bases and J by 7 bases, with 14 bases between the two germline ends. The CDR3 runs 14 residues.

In this sample, this clonotype turned up many times. CDR3 sequence: CATSRSTGPSGNTIYF. The CDR3 DNA follows: TGTGCCACCAGCAGGTCGACAGGCCCCTCTGGAAACACCATATATTTT. The V gene is TRBV15, the J gene TRBJ1-3; weak D call: TRBD1 (6 bases). Trimming removed 3 bases at V and 0 bases at J, with 12 bases between. The CDR3 is made up of 16 amino acids. The V gene's germline CDR1 is LNHNV and CDR2 YYDKDF (reference sequence).

This clonotype was seen many times. J is TRBJ1-1 and V is TRBV5-1, with D uncertain. Per germline, CDR1 SGHRS and CDR2 YFSETQ. Trimming left V 4 bases short and J 1 base short, with 11 bases between. The CDR3 has 14 amino acids. The CDR3 DNA follows: TGCGCCAGCAGCCCCGCGAAAGGGAACACTGAAGCTTTCTTT. Its protein product is CASSPAKGNTEAFF.

This clonotype was seen many times. The chain combines TRBV12-3 or TRBV12-4 with TRBJ1-1; 7 bases fit TRBD1. Trimming cost V 4 bases and J 4 bases; bases outside gene matches: 3. The CDR3 covers 13 residues. The CDR3, as DNA: TGTGCCAGCAGTTCACGGGACAGCACTGAAGCTTTCTTT. Translated, it gives CASSSRDSTEAFF.

Ten or more counts support this clonotype. This sequence joins TRBV6-1 and TRBJ1-3; D not resolved. The germline gives CDR1 MNHNS, CDR2 SASEGT. There are 14 residues in the CDR3. The V and J ends lost 4 bases and 0 bases respectively, with 7 bases between them. The CDR3 DNA follows: TGTGCCAGCAGTGGTGGGCCCTCTGGAAACACCATATATTTT. This translates into CASSGGPSGNTIYF.

This clonotype has at least ten counts. This sequence joins TRBV7-8 and TRBJ2-3; D is unresolved. In germline, CDR1 is SGHVS, CDR2 FQNEAQ. CDR3 length equals 20 residues. Deletions cut 2 bases from V and 2 bases from J, with 26 bases between. CDR3 sequence: CASSLTAGHQQKSNTDTQYF. As DNA, the CDR3 is TGTGCCAGCAGCTTAACGGCCGGGCACCAACAGAAAAGCAACACAGATACGCAGTATTTT.

This clonotype has ten or more counts. J is TRBJ2-2 and V is TRBV5-1, with D unresolved. This CDR3 comprises 14 residues. CDR1 is SGHRS and CDR2 is YFSETQ in the germline V gene. Trimming removed 1 base at V and 4 bases at J, with 8 bases between. The CDR3 region is CASSLRWATGELFF. The CDR3 bases are TGCGCCAGCAGCTTGAGGTGGGCCACCGGGGAGCTGTTTTTT. The full variable domain, its missing parts supplied by reference TRBV5-1 and TRBJ2-2, is KAGVTQTPRYLIKTRGQQVTLSCSPISGHRSVSWYQQTPGQGLQFLFEYFSETQRNKGNFPGRFSGRQFSNSRSEMNVSTLELGDSALYLCASSLRWATGELFFGEGSRLTVL.

This clonotype appeared many times. The chain combines TRBV28 with TRBJ1-6; no clear D gene. Trimming stripped 6 bases from V and 10 bases from J, with 10 bases between. The length of the CDR3 is 12 residues. CDR1 is MDHEN, CDR2 SYDVKM, per germline. The CDR3 is CASSSLGSPLHF. The CDR3 nucleotides read TGTGCCAGCAGCTCCCTTGGATCACCCCTCCACTTT.

This clonotype showed up many times. V gene TRBV7-2 combines with J gene TRBJ2-2; 7 bases agree with TRBD1. This CDR3 region has 14 residues. Unmatched junction bases numbered 4, after V lost 1 base and J lost 8 bases. CDR1 SGHTA and CDR2 FQGNSA come from the germline V gene. CDR3 in DNA: TGTGCCAGCAGCTTAGTAGGGGGCGCGGGGGAGCTGTTTTTT. It translates to CASSLVGGAGELFF.

In its sample, this clonotype was seen a few times. The chain recombines TRBV19 with TRBJ1-5; D gene unclear. This CDR3 region has 14 residues. Germline CDR1 and CDR2: LNHDA and SQIVND (reference sequence). The ends were cut back, 4 bases at V and 9 bases at J, with 16 bases in the middle. The chain's CDR3 is CASSTRTRTPPQHF. The CDR3 coding sequence is TGTGCCAGTAGTACTCGGACGCGAACGCCGCCCCAGCATTTT.

In this sample, this clonotype turned up many times. The chain employs TRBV20-1 and TRBJ1-2; D remains unclear. CDR3 length equals 12 residues. V lost 3 bases and J lost 6, with 11 bases in between. Germline CDR1 DFQATT, CDR2 SNEGSKA (reference sequence). CDR3 DNA: TGCAGTGCTAGTTGGGGAGTGGATGGCTACACCTTC. Its translation is CSASWGVDGYTF.

Ten or more counts support this clonotype. The chain carries TRBV29-1 and TRBJ2-5; a weak D match, TRBD1 (5 bases). Germline CDR1 SQVTM, CDR2 ANQGSEA. V was clipped by 0 bases and J by 2 bases, with 13 bases between them. The CDR3 length is 15 residues. CDR3 DNA: TGCAGCGTTGAAGAAACCCGGCAGGGACAAGAGACCCAGTACTTC. Protein sequence: CSVEETRQGQETQYF.

Many counts were recorded for this clonotype. V gene TRBV4-1 combines with J gene TRBJ2-1; D is uncertain. Germline V lookup: CDR1 MGHRA, CDR2 YSYEKL. Trimming left V 0 bases short and J 4 bases short, with 4 bases between. This CDR3 is built from 13 residues. Here the CDR3 reads CASSQELYNEQFF. The DNA for the CDR3 is TGCGCCAGCAGCCAAGAGCTTTACAATGAGCAGTTCTTC.

This clonotype was recorded many times. V and J are TRBV5-1 and TRBJ1-2; D remains ambiguous. The CDR3 has 13 residues. The germline V gene has CDR1 SGHRS and CDR2 YFSETQ. The V gene lost 4 bases and the J gene lost 6 bases, with 13 bases spanning the gap. The CDR3 DNA sequence: TGCGCCAGCAGCCGAGAAAGATTGGATGGCTACACCTTC. It codes for CASSRERLDGYTF.